The rows below give T cell receptor beta chains drawn from one sample of a study of blood T cell repertoires in COVID-19. Only in-frame clones appear in the TCRdb table, and some are missing; sequencing was by immunoSEQ multiplex PCR. The table includes about 250,000 clones, about 83% detected once. Source material: peripheral blood. Every receptor here comes from a man in his forties with active or convalescent COVID-19. The CDR3 runs from the conserved cysteine through the conserved F or W. A D gene is named only where the DNA matches it firmly. Size is omitted from some rows. Given values are once, few, many or a class for expanded clones.

TRBV11-2	TRBD1	TRBJ1-5	-	TGTGCCAGCAGCTTTTACAGGGGAGAAGGACAGCCCCAGCATTTT	CASSFYRGEGQPQHF
TRBV4-2	TRBD1	TRBJ1-6	few	TGTGCCAGCAGCCCACGTTGGGGACAGGAGGTCTCACCCCTCCACTTT	CASSPRWGQEVSPLHF
TRBV12-5	-	TRBJ1-4	-	TGTGCTAGTGGTTTGGCGACAGATAATGAAAAACTGTTTTTT	CASGLATDNEKLFF
TRBV4-1	-	TRBJ1-2	-	TGCGCCAGCAGCCCGGGGAGCGACAGGCGCTATGGCTACACCTTC	CASSPGSDRRYGYTF
TRBV11-3	TRBD1	TRBJ1-3	-	TGTGCCAGCAGCTTAGAAGGGGGCGAAAGCTCTGGAAACACCATATATTTT	CASSLEGGESSGNTIYF
TRBV30	-	TRBJ1-1	-	TGTGCCTGGAGTTCCGGGAGAGTATTGAACACTGAAGCTTTCTTT	CAWSSGRVLNTEAFF
TRBV19	-	TRBJ2-7	-	TGTGCCAGTAGTATACCAGGCCAAGTCCCGTCCTACGAGCAGTACTTC	CASSIPGQVPSYEQYF
TRBV6-5	-	TRBJ2-5	-	TGTGCCAGCAGTTACTCGAAGCCTAACAGAGAGACCCAGTACTTC	CASSYSKPNRETQYF
TRBV12-2	-	TRBJ1-2	-	TGTGCAAGTCGCTTAAATTCGTCAGGGGATGGCTACACCTTC	CASRLNSSGDGYTF
TRBV7-2	-	TRBJ1-1	-	TGTGCCAGCAGCCGGGAACGGGGTGAAGCTTTCTTT	CASSRERGEAFF
TRBV11-3	-	TRBJ1-1	-	TGTGCCAGCAGCTTACTGCGGAATATGAACACTGAAGCTTTCTTT	CASSLLRNMNTEAFF
TRBV18	-	TRBJ1-2	once	TGTGCCAGCTCACAGCCAGGCCTATGGGGCAGCAACTATGGCTACACCTTC	CASSQPGLWGSNYGYTF
TRBV9	-	TRBJ2-1	once	TGTGCCAGCAGCCCGATAGGAGGGCCTTTCGGTGAGCAGTTCTTC	CASSPIGGPFGEQFF
TRBV9	TRBD2	TRBJ2-3	-	TGTGCCAGCAGCGCCTTAGCGGGGGGGAGCACAGATACGCAGTATTTT	CASSALAGGSTDTQYF
TRBV19	-	TRBJ1-1	-	TGTGCCAGTAGTACTACTTACACTGAAGCTTTCTTT	CASSTTYTEAFF
TRBV25-1	-	TRBJ1-6	-	TGTGCCAGCAGTGAAATCGGGGGAAGCCCCCTCCACTTT	CASSEIGGSPLHF
TRBV2	TRBD2	TRBJ2-2	-	TGTGCCAGCAGTGAGGGTAGCGGGAGGGCAAAAACCGGGGAGCTGTTTTTT	CASSEGSGRAKTGELFF
TRBV10-1	TRBD1	TRBJ1-3	-	TGCGCCAGCAGTGCCAGGAGACAGGGGGCAGGAAACACCATATATTTT	CASSARRQGAGNTIYF
TRBV6-5	-	TRBJ2-7	-	TGTGCCAGCAGTTACGACGGGGGACCCTACGAGCAGTACTTC	CASSYDGGPYEQYF
TRBV29-1	-	TRBJ2-3	-	TGCAGCAGTGACTCCGTGGCAGATACGCAGTATTTT	CSSDSVADTQYF
TRBV29-1	TRBD2	TRBJ2-1	-	TGCAGCGTGGGACTAGCGGGCAATGAGCAGTTCTTC	CSVGLAGNEQFF
TRBV27	TRBD1	TRBJ2-2	-	TGTGCCAGCAAGGTGGGACAGGGGGCAACCGGGGAGCTGTTTTTT	CASKVGQGATGELFF
TRBV29-1	-	TRBJ2-2	-	TGCAGCGTTGAATTAGTGACTTACAACACCGGGGAGCTGTTTTTT	CSVELVTYNTGELFF
TRBV2	-	TRBJ2-1	-	TGTGCCAGCAGCCTCGGGGGTTCGGTGTACAATGAGCAGTTCTTC	CASSLGGSVYNEQFF
TRBV6-5	TRBD1	TRBJ1-5	-	TGTGCCAGCAGTTACGGACAGGGGGCAACGCCCCAGCATTTT	CASSYGQGATPQHF
TRBV7-9	TRBD1	TRBJ1-2	-	TGTGCCAGCAGCTTAACAGGGGGAGACCCCTATGGCTACACCTTC	CASSLTGGDPYGYTF
TRBV21-1	-	TRBJ2-7	-	TGTGCCAGCAGCAACGTCCCGACATCGACAAACTACGAGCAGTACTTC	CASSNVPTSTNYEQYF
TRBV19	-	TRBJ1-4	-	TGTGCCAGTAGTGAGGGGGGGAGAGGGCGCGGGACTAATGAAAAACTGTTTTTT	CASSEGGRGRGTNEKLFF
TRBV5-6	-	TRBJ1-2	-	TGTGCCAGTGACGCAGGGTTGAACTATGGCTACACCTTC	CASDAGLNYGYTF
TRBV11-2	TRBD1	TRBJ2-3	-	TGTGCCAGCAGCTTAGGAGTTTCAGGGGGGACAGGGAGGGCAGATACGCAGTATTTT	CASSLGVSGGTGRADTQYF
TRBV5-6	-	TRBJ1-5	once	TGTGCCAGCAGCAACTCACAGGGTAGTGGCAATCAGCCCCAGCATTTT	CASSNSQGSGNQPQHF
TRBV24-1	TRBD1	TRBJ2-7	-	TGTGCCACCAGTGACCCCGACAGGGACGAGCAGTACTTC	CATSDPDRDEQYF
TRBV5-5	-	TRBJ2-7	-	TGTGCCAGCAGCCAGGCCGTCAGGGGAAATCCCTACGAGCAGTACTTC	CASSQAVRGNPYEQYF
TRBV6-5	-	TRBJ2-7	-	TGTGCCAGCAGTTATCGGGACACCCCCTACGAGCAGTACTTC	CASSYRDTPYEQYF
TRBV6-5	-	TRBJ2-5	-	TGTGCCAGCAGTTACGTGAGGTCTGGGGAGACCCAGTACTTC	CASSYVRSGETQYF
TRBV2	-	TRBJ2-2	-	TGTGCCAGCAGTAAAGGCGGGACCGGGGAGCTGTTTTTT	CASSKGGTGELFF
TRBV28	-	TRBJ2-1	-	TGTGCCAGCACCCTTGGCTTGGCCTACAATGAGCAGTTCTTC	CASTLGLAYNEQFF
TRBV6-5	-	TRBJ2-5	-	TGTGCCAGCCGGGACTCTACGGTCCAAGAGACCCAGTACTTC	CASRDSTVQETQYF